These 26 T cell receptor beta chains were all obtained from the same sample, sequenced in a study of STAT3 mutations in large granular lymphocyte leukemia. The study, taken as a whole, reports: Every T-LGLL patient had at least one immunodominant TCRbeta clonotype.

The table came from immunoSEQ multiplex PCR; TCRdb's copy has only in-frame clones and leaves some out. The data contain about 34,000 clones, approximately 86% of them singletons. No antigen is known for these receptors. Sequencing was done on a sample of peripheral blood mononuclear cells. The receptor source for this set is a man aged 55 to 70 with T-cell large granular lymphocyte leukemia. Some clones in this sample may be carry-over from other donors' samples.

The CDR3, as DNA: TGCGCCAGCAGCTTGGCCGGGGGTAGTAGTAATGAAAAACTGTTTTTT. Translated: CASSLAGGSSNEKLFF. The chain has TRBV5-1 and TRBJ1-4; tentatively, D is TRBD1 (5 bases). The CDR3 runs 16 residues. The V gene lost 0 bases and the J gene lost 4 bases, with 13 bases spanning the gap. Germline loops: CDR1 SGHRS, CDR2 YFSETQ. Looking up the rest from reference TRBV5-1 and TRBJ1-4 gives the full variable domain: KAGVTQTPRYLIKTRGQQVTLSCSPISGHRSVSWYQQTPGQGLQFLFEYFSETQRNKGNFPGRFSGRQFSNSRSEMNVSTLELGDSALYLCASSLAGGSSNEKLFFGSGTQLSVL.

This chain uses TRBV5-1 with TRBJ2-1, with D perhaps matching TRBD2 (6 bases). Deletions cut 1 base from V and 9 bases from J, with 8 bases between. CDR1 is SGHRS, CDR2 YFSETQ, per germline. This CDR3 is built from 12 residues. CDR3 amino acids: CASSLTSTEQFF. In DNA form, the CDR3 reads TGCGCCAGCAGCTTGACTAGCACTGAGCAGTTCTTC.

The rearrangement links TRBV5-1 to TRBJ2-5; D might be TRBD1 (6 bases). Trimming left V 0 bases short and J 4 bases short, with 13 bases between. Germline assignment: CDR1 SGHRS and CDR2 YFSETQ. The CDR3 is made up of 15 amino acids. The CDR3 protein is CASSLEGVRRETQYF. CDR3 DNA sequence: TGCGCCAGCAGCTTGGAGGGGGTTCGGAGAGAGACCCAGTACTTC.

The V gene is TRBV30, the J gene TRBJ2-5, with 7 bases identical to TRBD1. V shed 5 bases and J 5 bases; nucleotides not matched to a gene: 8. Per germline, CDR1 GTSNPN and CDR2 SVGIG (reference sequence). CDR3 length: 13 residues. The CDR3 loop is CAWGSGGRETQYF. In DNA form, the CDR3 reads TGTGCCTGGGGGTCAGGGGGACGGGAGACCCAGTACTTC. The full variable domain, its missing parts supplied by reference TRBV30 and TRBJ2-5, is SQTIHQWPATLVQPVGSPLSLECTVEGTSNPNLYWYRQAAGRGLQLLFYSVGIGQISSEVPQNLSASRPQDRQFILSSKKLLLSDSGFYLCAWGSGGRETQYFGPGTRLLVL.

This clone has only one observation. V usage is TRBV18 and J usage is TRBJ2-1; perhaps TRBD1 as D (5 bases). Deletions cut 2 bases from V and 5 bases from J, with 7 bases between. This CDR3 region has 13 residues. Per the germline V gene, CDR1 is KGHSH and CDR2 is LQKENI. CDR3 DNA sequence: TGTGCCAGCTCACCAAGCAGGGACAATGAGCAGTTCTTC. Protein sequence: CASSPSRDNEQFF.

The CDR3 loop is CASSPAQGPYTEAFF. For the CDR3, the DNA is TGCGCCAGCAGCCCGGCACAGGGGCCGTACACTGAAGCTTTCTTT. The chain employs TRBV5-1 and TRBJ1-1, with 7 bases fitting TRBD1. There are 15 residues in the CDR3. The J segment lost 3 bases and the V segment lost 4 bases, leaving 9 bases of the junction unmatched. Germline V CDR1 and CDR2: SGHRS, YFSETQ.

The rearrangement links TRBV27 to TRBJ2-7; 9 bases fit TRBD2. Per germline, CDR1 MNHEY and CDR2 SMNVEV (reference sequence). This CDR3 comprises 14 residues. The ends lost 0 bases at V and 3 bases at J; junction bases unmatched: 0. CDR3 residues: CASSLSAGGYEQYF. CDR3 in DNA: TGTGCCAGCAGTTTATCAGCGGGAGGCTACGAGCAGTACTTC.

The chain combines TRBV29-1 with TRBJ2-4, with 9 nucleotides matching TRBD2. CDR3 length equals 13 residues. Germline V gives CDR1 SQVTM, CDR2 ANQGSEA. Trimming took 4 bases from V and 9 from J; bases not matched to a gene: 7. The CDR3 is CSVVAGGWGIQYF. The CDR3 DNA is TGCAGCGTTGTTGCGGGGGGGTGGGGCATTCAGTACTTC.

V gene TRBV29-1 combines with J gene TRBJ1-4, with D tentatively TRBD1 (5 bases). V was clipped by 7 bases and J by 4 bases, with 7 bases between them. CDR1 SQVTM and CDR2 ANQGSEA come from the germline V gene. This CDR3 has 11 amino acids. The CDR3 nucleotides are TGCAGCGCGCAGGGTAATGAAAAACTGTTTTTT. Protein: CSAQGNEKLFF.

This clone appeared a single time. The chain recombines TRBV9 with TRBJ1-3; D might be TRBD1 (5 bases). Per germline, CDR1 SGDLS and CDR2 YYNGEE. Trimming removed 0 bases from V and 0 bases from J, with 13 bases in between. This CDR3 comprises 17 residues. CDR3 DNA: TGTGCCAGCAGCGTAGTGGGGGACGCTGTCTCTGGAAACACCATATATTTT. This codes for CASSVVGDAVSGNTIYF.

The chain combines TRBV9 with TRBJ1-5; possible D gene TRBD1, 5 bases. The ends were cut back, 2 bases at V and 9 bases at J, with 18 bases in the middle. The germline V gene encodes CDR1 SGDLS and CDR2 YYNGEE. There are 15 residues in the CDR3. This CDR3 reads CASSVGGTSEGPQHF. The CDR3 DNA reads TGTGCCAGCAGCGTCGGAGGGACTTCTGAGGGGCCCCAGCATTTT.

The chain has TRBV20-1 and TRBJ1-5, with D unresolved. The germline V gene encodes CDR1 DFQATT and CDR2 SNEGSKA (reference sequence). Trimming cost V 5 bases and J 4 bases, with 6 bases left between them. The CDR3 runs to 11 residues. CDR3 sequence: CSAEGNQPQHF. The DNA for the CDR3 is TGCAGTGCTGAAGGTAATCAGCCCCAGCATTTT.

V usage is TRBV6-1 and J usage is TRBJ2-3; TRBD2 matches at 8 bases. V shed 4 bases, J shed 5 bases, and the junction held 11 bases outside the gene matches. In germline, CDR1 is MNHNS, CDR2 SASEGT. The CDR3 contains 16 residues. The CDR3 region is CASSASLAGGLDTQYF. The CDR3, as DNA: TGTGCCAGCAGTGCCAGCCTGGCGGGAGGATTAGATACGCAGTATTTT.

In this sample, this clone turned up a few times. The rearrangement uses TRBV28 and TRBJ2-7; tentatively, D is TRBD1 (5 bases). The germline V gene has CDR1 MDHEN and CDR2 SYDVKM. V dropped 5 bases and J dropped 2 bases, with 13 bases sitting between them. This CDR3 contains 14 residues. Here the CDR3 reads CASSLRVAPYEQYF. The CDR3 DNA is TGTGCCAGCAGTCTCAGGGTAGCCCCCTACGAGCAGTACTTC.

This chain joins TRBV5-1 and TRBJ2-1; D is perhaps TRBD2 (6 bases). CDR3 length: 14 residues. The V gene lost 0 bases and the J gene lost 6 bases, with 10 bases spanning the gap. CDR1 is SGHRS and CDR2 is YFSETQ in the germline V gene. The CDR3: CASSLEGAGNEQFF. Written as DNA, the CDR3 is TGCGCCAGCAGCTTGGAAGGAGCGGGCAATGAGCAGTTCTTC.

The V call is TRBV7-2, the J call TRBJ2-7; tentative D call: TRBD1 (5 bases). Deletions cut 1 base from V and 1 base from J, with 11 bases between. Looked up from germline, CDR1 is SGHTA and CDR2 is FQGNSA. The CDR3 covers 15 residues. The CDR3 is CASSLGQGGSYEQYF. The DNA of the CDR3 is TGTGCCAGCAGCTTAGGTCAGGGTGGATCCTACGAGCAGTACTTC.

As DNA, the CDR3 is TGTGCCAGCAGCACCAGGGGTATGGAGACCCAGTACTTC. Its protein is CASSTRGMETQYF. This chain uses TRBV7-2 with TRBJ2-5, with D perhaps matching TRBD1 (6 bases). Germline CDR1 SGHTA, CDR2 FQGNSA. The CDR3 sequence is 13 residues long. The ends were cut back, 5 bases at V and 5 bases at J, with 12 bases in the middle. Using reference TRBV7-2 and TRBJ2-5 for the parts outside the CDR3, the full variable domain is GAGVSQSPSNKVTEKGKDVELRCDPISGHTALYWYRQSLGQGLEFLIYFQGNSAPDKSGLPSDRFSAERTGGSVSTLTIQRTQQEDSAVYLCASSTRGMETQYFGPGTRLLVL.

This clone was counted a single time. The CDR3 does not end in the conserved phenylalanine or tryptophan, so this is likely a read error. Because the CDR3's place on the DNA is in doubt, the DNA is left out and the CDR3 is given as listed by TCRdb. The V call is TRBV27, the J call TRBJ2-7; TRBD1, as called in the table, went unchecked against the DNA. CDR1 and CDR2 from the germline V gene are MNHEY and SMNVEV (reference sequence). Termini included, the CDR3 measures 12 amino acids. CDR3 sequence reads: CASSLRRGTGGL.

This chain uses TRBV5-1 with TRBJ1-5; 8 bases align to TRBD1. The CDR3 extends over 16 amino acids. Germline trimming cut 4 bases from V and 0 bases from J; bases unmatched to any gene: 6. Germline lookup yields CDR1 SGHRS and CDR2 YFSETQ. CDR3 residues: CASSPTGGDSNQPQHF. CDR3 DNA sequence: TGCGCCAGCAGCCCAACAGGGGGTGATAGCAATCAGCCCCAGCATTTT.

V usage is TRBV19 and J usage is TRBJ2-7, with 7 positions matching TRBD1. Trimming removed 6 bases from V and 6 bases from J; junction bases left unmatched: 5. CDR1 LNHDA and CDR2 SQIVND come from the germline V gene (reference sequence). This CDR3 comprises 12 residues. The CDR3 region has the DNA TGTGCCAGTAGCCGACAGGGCGGCGAGCAGTACTTC. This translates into CASSRQGGEQYF.

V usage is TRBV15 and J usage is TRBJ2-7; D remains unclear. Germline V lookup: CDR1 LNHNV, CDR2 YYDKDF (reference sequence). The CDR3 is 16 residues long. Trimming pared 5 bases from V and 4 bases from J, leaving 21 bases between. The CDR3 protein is CATSSDMEGWVYEQYF. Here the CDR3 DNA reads TGTGCCACCAGCTCAGATATGGAAGGGTGGGTGTACGAGCAGTACTTC.

The CDR3 nucleotides read TGTGCCAGCAGCCTGGACAGGGGGCCCTACGAGCAGTACTTC. This encodes CASSLDRGPYEQYF. This rearrangement joins TRBV7-2 to TRBJ2-7; 11 bases are a match to TRBD1. Germline V gives CDR1 SGHTA, CDR2 FQGNSA. The CDR3 runs to 14 residues. J lost 2 bases, V lost 5 bases, and 2 bases had no gene match. Based on the CDR3 plus reference TRBV7-2 and TRBJ2-7, the full variable domain is GAGVSQSPSNKVTEKGKDVELRCDPISGHTALYWYRQSLGQGLEFLIYFQGNSAPDKSGLPSDRFSAERTGGSVSTLTIQRTQQEDSAVYLCASSLDRGPYEQYFGPGTRLTVT.

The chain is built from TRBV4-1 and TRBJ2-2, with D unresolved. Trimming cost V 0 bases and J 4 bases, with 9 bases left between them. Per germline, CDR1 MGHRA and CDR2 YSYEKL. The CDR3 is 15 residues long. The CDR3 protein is CASSQEPLGTGELFF. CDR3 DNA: TGCGCCAGCAGCCAAGAACCGCTAGGCACCGGGGAGCTGTTTTTT.

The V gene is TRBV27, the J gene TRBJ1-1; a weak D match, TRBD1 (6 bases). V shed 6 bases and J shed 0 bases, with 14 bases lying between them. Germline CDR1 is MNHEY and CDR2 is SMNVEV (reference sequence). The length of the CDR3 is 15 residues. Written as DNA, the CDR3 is TGTGCCAGCAGGACCTGGGACAAGGTGAACACTGAAGCTTTCTTT. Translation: CASRTWDKVNTEAFF.

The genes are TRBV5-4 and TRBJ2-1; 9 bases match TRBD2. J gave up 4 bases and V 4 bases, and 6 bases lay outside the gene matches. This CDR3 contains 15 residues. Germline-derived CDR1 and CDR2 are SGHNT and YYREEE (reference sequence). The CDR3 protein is CASSPTSGSYNEQFF. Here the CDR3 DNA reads TGTGCCAGCAGCCCGACTAGCGGTTCTTACAATGAGCAGTTCTTC. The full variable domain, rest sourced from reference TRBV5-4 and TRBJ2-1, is ETGVTQSPTHLIKTRGQQVTLRCSSQSGHNTVSWYQQALGQGPQFIFQYYREEENGRGNFPPRFSGLQFPNYSSELNVNALELDDSALYLCASSPTSGSYNEQFFGPGTRLTVL.

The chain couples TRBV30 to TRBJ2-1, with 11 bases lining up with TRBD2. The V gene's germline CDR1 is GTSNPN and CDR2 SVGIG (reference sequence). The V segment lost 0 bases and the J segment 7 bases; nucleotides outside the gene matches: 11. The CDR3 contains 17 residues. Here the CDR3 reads CAWSVRVSGRAWNEQFF. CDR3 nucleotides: TGTGCCTGGAGTGTACGGGTTAGCGGGAGGGCTTGGAATGAGCAGTTCTTC. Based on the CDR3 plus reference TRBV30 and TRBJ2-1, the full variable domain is SQTIHQWPATLVQPVGSPLSLECTVEGTSNPNLYWYRQAAGRGLQLLFYSVGIGQISSEVPQNLSASRPQDRQFILSSKKLLLSDSGFYLCAWSVRVSGRAWNEQFFGPGTRLTVL.